The 2 T cell receptor beta chains below all came from one sample that was sequenced in a study of OX40 agonist ivuxolimab in advanced cancers. Library prep was done by the immunoSEQ multiplex PCR assay. TCRdb's version of the immuneACCESS table is confined to in-frame rearrangements and falls short of the full clone set. An unresolved V gene accounts for under half of the shortfall where checked; the remainder is of unknown origin. The sample contains around 31,000 clones, 70% to 90% of them found a single time. Of the sample, 35% to 40% falls within the top ten clones. This material consisted of CD4+ or CD8+ T cells sorted from blood, taken in a trial of the OX40 agonist ivuxolimab. The receptors shown here come from an adult with an advanced solid tumor such as melanoma, head and neck, liver or kidney cancer.

The rearrangement links TRBV19 to TRBJ1-5; D remains ambiguous. V was cut by 2 bases and J by 0 bases, with 8 bases left in between. CDR1 LNHDA and CDR2 SQIVND come from the germline V gene (reference sequence). CDR3 length: 15 amino acids. The CDR3 sequence is CASSIRGFSNQPQHF. The CDR3 DNA reads as TGTGCCAGTAGTATACGTGGTTTTAGCAATCAGCCCCAGCATTTT.

This chain connects TRBV29-1 to TRBJ1-2, with D tentatively TRBD1 (6 bases). Germline V gene sequence: CDR1 SQVTM, CDR2 ANQGSEA. The CDR3 has 13 amino acids. Deletions cut 7 bases from V and 6 bases from J, with 18 bases between. Here the CDR3 DNA reads TGCAGCGCCCTTGGACAGTTTGTTGATGGCTACACCTTC. Translated, it gives CSALGQFVDGYTF.